These 2 T cell receptor beta chains were all obtained from the same sample, sequenced in a study of human T cells and chemical hapten exposure. One entry per CDR3 protein results from TCRdb running MiXCR on the RACE reads. The sample has 150,000 to 200,000 distinct CDR3 sequences; 14% are singletons. The sample's time point: patch test 1, 2 weeks after DPC sensitization. Noted treatment: therapeutic diphenylcyclopropenone sensitization with weekly scalp DPC. The sequencing used whole blood, collected in connection with sensitization to the hapten diphenylcyclopropenone (DPC). The receptor source for this set is a woman in her 30s with alopecia areata. Some clones in this sample may be carry-over from other donors' samples.

The rearrangement joins TRBV29-1 to TRBJ1-1; 8 bases map to TRBD1. The CDR3 is 14 residues long. The V gene end was trimmed by 7 bases and the J gene end by 5 bases; junction bases not matched to a gene: 12. From germline, CDR1 is SQVTM and CDR2 ANQGSEA. CDR3 residues: CSAERQGTGTEAFF. The CDR3 bases are TGCAGCGCCGAAAGACAGGGGACGGGAACTGAAGCTTTCTTT.

This clonotype was seen at least ten times. DNA for the CDR3: TGTGCCAGCAGCCGACAGGGTGGCACTGAAGCTTTCTTT. It codes for CASSRQGGTEAFF. This chain joins TRBV6-6 and TRBJ1-1, with 7 bases lining up with TRBD1. The CDR3 extends over 13 amino acids. V trimming: 6 bases; J trimming: 4 bases; junction bases outside the gene matches: 5. Germline V gene data show CDR1 as MNHNY and CDR2 as SVGAGI (reference sequence).